The source of this T cell receptor (beta chain) is a study of shared clonotypes between healthy human individuals. Study overall: Samples came from a couple of female and three male donors aged 18 to 49.

Comments on this clone: What it recognizes is unknown. The same CDR3 is also encoded by other DNA sequences in this sample.

Study-level findings and limits: Across a few donors, naive CD4 shared 5% to 6%, naive CD8 around 3.8%, memory CD4 approximately 2.5%, memory CD8 0.35% to 0.5%.

Deep-level running was used for the assay. Sequencing was performed with immunoSEQ multiplex PCR; in TCRdb, only in-frame clones are kept and a portion is missing. The sample shows about 2.3 million clones, about 90% of them seen only once. Memory CD4+ cells were the fraction left after CD45RA+ naive selection. With 1 base removed from V and 6 bases from J, the gap between germline ends came to 11 bases. Germline V gene data show CDR1 as GTSNPN and CDR2 as SVGIG (reference sequence). The CDR3 is 13 amino acids. This TCR was sampled from a man aged 18 to 30 in good health. Some clones in this sample may be carry-over from other donors' samples. The genes are TRBV30 and TRBJ2-3, with D unresolved. Sequenced input: naive CD4+ T cells from PBMCs. Subset noted: CD45RA+ positively selected. This CDR3 reads CAWSGQGEDTQYF. CDR3 coding DNA: TGTGCCTGGAGTGGACAAGGAGAGGATACGCAGTATTTT.